The 10 T cell receptor beta chains presented below share a single source sample, sequenced in a study of T cells in Graves' hyperthyroidism and ophthalmopathy. TCR beta CDR3 region amplification was performed from RNA transcripts. First-round RT-PCR with HTBI primers amplified the TCR CDR3 region. Each CDR3 protein is one row after TCRdb ran MiXCR on the multiplex PCR reads. The table shows approximately 570,000 distinct CDR3 sequences, with about 20% occurring only once. The sample taken for sequencing was blood. These receptors all come from a middle-aged man with Graves' ophthalmopathy.

The V and J genes are TRBV5-1 and TRBJ2-5; possible D gene TRBD2, 6 bases. Germline CDR1 and CDR2: SGHRS and YFSETQ. The CDR3 sequence is 14 residues long. Trimming left V 4 bases short and J 3 bases short, with 13 bases between. The CDR3 DNA reads TGCGCCAGCAGCGGGGGACTTCTTAAAGAGACCCAGTACTTC. This gives the protein CASSGGLLKETQYF.

This clonotype showed up just a few times. The V gene is TRBV5-1, the J gene TRBJ1-4; TRBD1 might be the D (6 bases). The CDR3 totals 15 residues. Trimming shortened V by 0 bases and J by 5 bases, and 11 bases separated the two germline ends. Germline CDR1 reads SGHRS; CDR2 reads YFSETQ. This CDR3 is CASSLVGTLNEKLFF. For the CDR3, the DNA is TGCGCCAGCAGCTTGGTTGGGACACTGAATGAAAAACTGTTTTTT. Filled out from reference TRBV5-1 and TRBJ1-4, the complete variable domain reads KAGVTQTPRYLIKTRGQQVTLSCSPISGHRSVSWYQQTPGQGLQFLFEYFSETQRNKGNFPGRFSGRQFSNSRSEMNVSTLELGDSALYLCASSLVGTLNEKLFFGSGTQLSVL.

This clonotype was recorded many times. The CDR3 DNA follows: TGTGCCAGTAAGGCCTACAATGAGCAGTTCTTC. This encodes CASKAYNEQFF. V and J are TRBV2 and TRBJ2-1; the D is unclear. Per germline, CDR1 SNHLY and CDR2 FYNNEI. V was shortened by 9 bases and J by 2 bases, with 5 bases between the two germline ends. The CDR3 is 11 amino acids.

This clonotype came up many times. This chain connects TRBV2 to TRBJ2-3, with TRBD2 matching over 9 bases. V lost 3 bases and J lost 3; bases outside the gene matches: 4. Germline lookup yields CDR1 SNHLY and CDR2 FYNNEI. The length of the CDR3 is 15 residues. CDR3 sequence: CASSEFLAGTDTQYF. The DNA for the CDR3 is TGTGCCAGCAGTGAGTTCCTAGCGGGAACAGATACGCAGTATTTT.

The rearrangement joins TRBV11-2 to TRBJ2-7; D gene unclear. Germline loops: CDR1 SGHAT, CDR2 FQNNGV. V was cut by 2 bases and J by 3 bases, with 14 bases left in between. The CDR3 extends over 15 amino acids. This chain's CDR3 is CASSLKSAGIYEQYF. As DNA, the CDR3 is TGTGCCAGCAGCTTAAAGTCGGCTGGGATCTACGAGCAGTACTTC.

This clonotype has only a few counts. The rearrangement links TRBV4-2 to TRBJ1-2, with D tentatively TRBD1 (5 bases). There are 15 residues in the CDR3. Trimming took off 1 base at V and 7 bases at J, with 16 bases between the two ends. Germline V gene data show CDR1 as LGHNA and CDR2 as YNFKEQ. CDR3 amino acids: CASSQAGPSGFGYTF. The CDR3 DNA reads as TGTGCCAGCAGCCAAGCGGGGCCATCCGGATTTGGCTACACCTTC.

The chain employs TRBV13 and TRBJ2-1; 8 bases are shared with TRBD2. Trimming removed 5 bases from V and 7 bases from J; junction bases left unmatched: 10. The CDR3 covers 15 residues. Germline-derived CDR1 and CDR2 are PRHDT and FYEKMQ (reference sequence). CDR3 region: CASSPRGLVLNEQFF. The CDR3 DNA sequence: TGTGCCAGCAGCCCCCGGGGACTAGTGTTGAATGAGCAGTTCTTC.

The table lists this clonotype with many counts. CDR3 DNA sequence: TGTGCCAGCAGCTCCACTAGCGGGGGGATAGGCACAGATACGCAGTATTTT. This translates into CASSSTSGGIGTDTQYF. The chain recombines TRBV7-6 with TRBJ2-3; 12 positions match TRBD2. V lost 4 bases to trimming and J lost 1 base; unmatched junction nucleotides: 6. The CDR3 runs 17 residues. Germline assignment: CDR1 SGHVS and CDR2 FNYEAQ.

V and J are TRBV5-1 and TRBJ2-1; the match to TRBD2 covers 12 bases. The V segment lost 4 bases and the J segment 7 bases; nucleotides outside the gene matches: 6. The CDR3 length is 15 residues. Germline assignment: CDR1 SGHRS and CDR2 YFSETQ. The CDR3 DNA sequence: TGCGCCAGCAGCCCGACTAGCGGGAGCCCGAATGAGCAGTTCTTC. Protein: CASSPTSGSPNEQFF.

The chain recombines TRBV4-2 with TRBJ2-6; D is perhaps TRBD1 (6 bases). V lost 0 bases to trimming and J lost 2 bases, with 11 bases between them. This CDR3 spans 17 amino acids. Germline lookup yields CDR1 LGHNA and CDR2 YNFKEQ. For the CDR3, the DNA is TGTGCCAGCAGCCAAGAAAATCGACAGGCTGGGGCCAACGTCCTGACTTTC. Translation gives CASSQENRQAGANVLTF.